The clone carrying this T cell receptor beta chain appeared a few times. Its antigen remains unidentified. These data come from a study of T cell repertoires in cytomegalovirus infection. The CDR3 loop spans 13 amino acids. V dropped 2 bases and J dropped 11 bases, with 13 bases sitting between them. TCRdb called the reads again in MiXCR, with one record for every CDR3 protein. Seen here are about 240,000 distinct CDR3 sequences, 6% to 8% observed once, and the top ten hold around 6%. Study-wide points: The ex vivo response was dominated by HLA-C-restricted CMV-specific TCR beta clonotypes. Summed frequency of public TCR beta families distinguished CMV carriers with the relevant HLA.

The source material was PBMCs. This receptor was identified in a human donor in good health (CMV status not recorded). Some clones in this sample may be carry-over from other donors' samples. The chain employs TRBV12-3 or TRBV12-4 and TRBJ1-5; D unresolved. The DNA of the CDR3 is TGTGCCAGCAGTTTACTCCTTGGGAGGACCCAGCATTTT. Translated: CASSLLLGRTQHF.